These T cell receptor beta chains were read from a single sample in a study of cytomegalovirus exposure and HLA in healthy donors. Sequencing was performed with immunoSEQ multiplex PCR; in TCRdb, only in-frame clones are kept and a portion is missing. The repertoire holds about 98,000 clones, with roughly 82% as singletons. The specimen sequenced was PBMCs. These receptors were taken from a human donor in good health. Each CDR3 is given with its conserved first and last residue. D genes are given only for firm matches. For some rows the clone size is stated as once, few or many, or as a class when expanded; others skip it.

v_call,d_call,clone_size,j_call,cdr3_nt,cdr3_aa
TRBV13,TRBD1,.,TRBJ2-7,TGTGCCAGCAGCAACAGGGGGCGGTACGAGCAGTACTTC,CASSNRGRYEQYF
TRBV5-1,TRBD1,.,TRBJ2-7,TGCGCCAGCAGCTGGGACAGCCCCGCCTCCTACGAGCAGTACTTC,CASSWDSPASYEQYF
TRBV19,TRBD1,.,TRBJ1-2,TGTGCCAGTAGGCATACAGGGGTTAACTATGGCTACACCTTC,CASRHTGVNYGYTF
TRBV6-1,TRBD1,.,TRBJ2-7,TGTGCCAGCAGCGTGGGACAGGGGCTCGAGCAGTACTTC,CASSVGQGLEQYF
TRBV15,.,.,TRBJ2-7,TGTGCCACCAGCAGAGAAGCGCGGTACTACGAGCAGTACTTC,CATSREARYYEQYF
TRBV10-2,TRBD1,.,TRBJ1-2,TGCGCCAGCAGAAATTCAGGGACAGGGGGCCCGTCCTATGGCTACACCTTC,CASRNSGTGGPSYGYTF
TRBV6-5,TRBD2,.,TRBJ2-7,TGTGCCGGGGGTAGCGGGAGGCCCCACGAGCAGTACTTC,CAGGSGRPHEQYF
TRBV7-9,TRBD1,.,TRBJ1-1,TGTTCCAGCAGCTTAGAGGGGGCAGGCTCGGAAGCTTTCTTT,CSSSLEGAGSEAFF
TRBV9,.,.,TRBJ1-2,TGTGCCAGCAGCCGGGGCGGGGCGGATGGCTACACCTTC,CASSRGGADGYTF
TRBV19,.,.,TRBJ1-3,TGTGCCAGTAATGCGAAGATCTCTGGAAACACCATATATTTT,CASNAKISGNTIYF
TRBV30,TRBD1,.,TRBJ1-1,TGTGCCTGGATGAAAGAGGGCTTAGCCGACAGGGTAAGTTTCACTGAAGCTTTCTTT,CAWMKEGLADRVSFTEAFF
TRBV29-1,TRBD1,.,TRBJ1-1,TGCAGCGTTTTACAGGGGCTCACTGAAGCTTTCTTT,CSVLQGLTEAFF
TRBV5-6,TRBD1,few,TRBJ1-4,TGTGCCAGCAGCTTGGCCGGCGGACAGGGTCAAAAACTGTTTTTT,CASSLAGGQGQKLFF
TRBV4-1,.,many,TRBJ1-1,TGCGCCAGCAGCCAAGACAGGGGCATTTTGAACACTGAAGCTTTCTTT,CASSQDRGILNTEAFF
TRBV5-1,.,.,TRBJ2-7,TGCGCCAGCAAAGAAGGGGTATCCTACGAGCAGTACTTC,CASKEGVSYEQYF
TRBV18,.,.,TRBJ1-5,TGTGCCAGCTCACCAAGGTCAGGGCAGAATCAGCCCCAGCATTTT,CASSPRSGQNQPQHF
TRBV30,.,.,TRBJ2-2,TGTGCCTGGAGTGTACTACGGGGAAGGGCCGGGGAGCTGTTTTTT,CAWSVLRGRAGELFF
TRBV6-6,.,few,TRBJ2-5,TGTGCCAGCAGTTACCTGGCGGATCAGTACTTC,CASSYLADQYF
TRBV4-1,TRBD1,few,TRBJ1-1,TGCGCCAGCAGCCCCCTCGGACAGGTGAACACTGAAGCTTTCTTT,CASSPLGQVNTEAFF
TRBV5-1,TRBD2,few,TRBJ2-1,TGCGCCAGCAGCTTAGAAGGACTAGCGGGGGCGAATGAGCAGTTCTTC,CASSLEGLAGANEQFF
TRBV4-3,TRBD1,.,TRBJ2-7,TGCGCCAGCAGCCAAGCCTGGGACAGGAGCTCCTACGAGCAGTACTTC,CASSQAWDRSSYEQYF
TRBV29-1,TRBD1,.,TRBJ2-1,TGCAGCGGAGGACAGGCCACCTACAATGAGCAGTTCTTC,CSGGQATYNEQFF
TRBV12-5,.,.,TRBJ2-2,TGTGCTAGTGGTTCAATGGGTAGGGGCACCGGGGAGCTGTTTTTT,CASGSMGRGTGELFF